These 22 T cell receptor beta chains share one sample of origin, sequenced in a study of T cell responses to AZD1222 COVID-19 vaccine. Some clones are missing from TCRdb's copy, which holds only in-frame ones; the method was immunoSEQ multiplex PCR. The table shows 82,000 or so clones, with 90% occurring only once. This specimen was peripheral blood, taken on day 0 of AZD1222 vaccination. These receptors all stem from an adult in good health.

The chain employs TRBV30 and TRBJ1-2; 7 nucleotides match TRBD1. In germline, CDR1 is GTSNPN, CDR2 SVGIG (reference sequence). V was clipped by 4 bases and J by 6 bases; unmatched bases: 8. This CDR3 has 13 residues. The CDR3 nucleotides are TGTGCCTGGAATAGACAGGGAGGGGATGGCTACACCTTC. It is translated as CAWNRQGGDGYTF.

The V gene is TRBV28, the J gene TRBJ1-3, with 7 nucleotides matching TRBD1. Germline-derived CDR1 and CDR2 are MDHEN and SYDVKM. The CDR3 runs to 16 residues. J was trimmed by 1 base and V by 2 bases; bases with no gene match: 5. CDR3 sequence (DNA): TGTGCCAGCAGTTTAGGCTTACAGGGGTCTGGAAACACCATATATTTT. It specifies CASSLGLQGSGNTIYF.

The chain combines TRBV5-4 with TRBJ1-4; 8 nucleotides match TRBD1. The ends lost 10 bases at V and 2 bases at J; junction bases unmatched: 10. Germline lookup yields CDR1 SGHNT and CDR2 YYREEE (reference sequence). This CDR3 has 15 residues. The CDR3 here is CAVRGQGATNEKLFF. Here the CDR3 DNA reads TGTGCCGTAAGGGGGCAGGGGGCCACTAATGAAAAACTGTTTTTT.

The sample holds one count of this clone. The chain links TRBV7-6 to TRBJ2-1; TRBD2 matches 11 bases. CDR1 and CDR2 (germline): SGHVS, FNYEAQ. The V and J ends lost 5 bases and 3 bases, in that order; junction bases with no gene match: 3. This CDR3 has 15 residues. DNA for the CDR3: TGTGCCAGCAGCCCCGGGACTAGCGGCTACAATGAGCAGTTCTTC. Translation: CASSPGTSGYNEQFF.

Only a few counts were recorded for this clone. The chain combines TRBV19 with TRBJ1-1, with no clear D. The CDR3 extends over 12 amino acids. The germline CDR1 and CDR2 sequences are LNHDA and SQIVND (reference sequence). V shed 5 bases and J shed 4 bases, with 8 bases lying between them. CDR3 sequence reads: CASSFPFTEAFF. CDR3 bases: TGTGCCAGTAGTTTTCCGTTCACTGAAGCTTTCTTT.

The chain employs TRBV5-1 and TRBJ1-1, with D perhaps TRBD1 (6 bases). V lost 0 bases to trimming and J lost 2 bases, with 14 bases between them. There are 16 residues in the CDR3. Germline V gives CDR1 SGHRS, CDR2 YFSETQ. The CDR3 sequence: CASSLDGGPQNTEAFF. The CDR3 DNA is TGCGCCAGCAGCTTGGACGGGGGGCCCCAAAACACTGAAGCTTTCTTT. The full variable domain, completed using reference TRBV5-1 and TRBJ1-1, is KAGVTQTPRYLIKTRGQQVTLSCSPISGHRSVSWYQQTPGQGLQFLFEYFSETQRNKGNFPGRFSGRQFSNSRSEMNVSTLELGDSALYLCASSLDGGPQNTEAFFGQGTRLTVV.

V gene TRBV28 combines with J gene TRBJ1-1; possible D gene TRBD1, 5 bases. The germline CDR1 and CDR2 sequences are MDHEN and SYDVKM. V dropped 3 bases and J dropped 3 bases, with 26 bases sitting between them. CDR3 length: 19 residues. CDR3 sequence: CASSLPSLGTSPRDTEAFF. In nucleotides, the CDR3 is TGTGCCAGCAGTTTGCCATCCTTAGGCACTTCCCCCAGGGACACTGAAGCTTTCTTT.

The chain links TRBV6-5 to TRBJ1-6, with D maybe TRBD1 (5 bases). CDR3 length: 15 amino acids. V was clipped by 8 bases and J by 0 bases, with 11 bases between them. CDR1 and CDR2 from the germline V gene are MNHEY and SVGAGI. This CDR3 is CASPGGFSYNSPLHF. CDR3 bases: TGTGCCAGCCCGGGGGGATTCTCCTATAATTCACCCCTCCACTTT.

The chain couples TRBV28 to TRBJ1-5, with 8 bases that match TRBD1. Germline-derived CDR1 and CDR2 are MDHEN and SYDVKM. Trimming cost V 5 bases and J 8 bases; bases outside gene matches: 11. The CDR3 runs to 15 residues. CDR3 loop: CASSTPTGVEKPQHF. Here the CDR3 DNA reads TGTGCCAGCAGTACCCCGACAGGGGTGGAGAAGCCCCAGCATTTT.

This sequence joins TRBV15 and TRBJ1-1; 7 nucleotides line up with TRBD1. This CDR3 region has 15 residues. The V gene's germline CDR1 is LNHNV and CDR2 YYDKDF (reference sequence). V lost 4 bases, J lost 1 base, and 6 bases stayed unmatched. The CDR3 sequence is CATSKQQGRNTEAFF. Written as DNA, the CDR3 is TGTGCCACCAGCAAACAACAGGGGAGGAACACTGAAGCTTTCTTT.

The genes are TRBV5-1 and TRBJ2-1; no clear D. V lost 1 base, J lost 4 bases, and 12 bases lay in between. The germline V gene has CDR1 SGHRS and CDR2 YFSETQ. This CDR3 region has 15 residues. The DNA for the CDR3 is TGCGCCAGCAGCTTGATTGAAGGCAGATACAATGAGCAGTTCTTC. Protein: CASSLIEGRYNEQFF. The full variable domain, its missing parts supplied by reference TRBV5-1 and TRBJ2-1, is KAGVTQTPRYLIKTRGQQVTLSCSPISGHRSVSWYQQTPGQGLQFLFEYFSETQRNKGNFPGRFSGRQFSNSRSEMNVSTLELGDSALYLCASSLIEGRYNEQFFGPGTRLTVL.

The sample holds one count of this clone. The CDR3 region has the DNA TGTGCCAGCGCGGGCACTGAAGCTTTCTTT. Amino acid sequence: CASAGTEAFF. This chain connects TRBV6-5 to TRBJ1-1; D gene ambiguous. CDR3 length equals 10 residues. V lost 8 bases, J lost 4 bases, and 5 bases lay in between. CDR1 is MNHEY, CDR2 SVGAGI, per germline.

The genes are TRBV30 and TRBJ1-4; tentatively, D is TRBD1 (6 bases). Germline CDR1 is GTSNPN and CDR2 is SVGIG (reference sequence). The CDR3 runs 15 residues. V was trimmed by 0 bases and J by 7 bases, leaving 15 bases between them. The DNA for the CDR3 is TGTGCCTGGAGTGTGGCGGCAGGGGTTACTGAAAAACTGTTTTTT. Translation: CAWSVAAGVTEKLFF.

The chain links TRBV9 to TRBJ2-1; TRBD2 might be the D (6 bases). CDR3 length: 14 residues. Trimming cost V 3 bases and J 8 bases, with 15 bases left between them. The germline gives CDR1 SGDLS, CDR2 YYNGEE. The CDR3 DNA reads TGTGCCAGCAGCGGATCCCTCCCTAGCGATGAGCAGTTCTTC. Translation: CASSGSLPSDEQFF.

The chain couples TRBV5-1 to TRBJ1-6; a weak D match, TRBD1 (6 bases). V was cut by 4 bases and J by 6 bases, with 11 bases left in between. From germline, CDR1 is SGHRS and CDR2 YFSETQ. The CDR3 has 14 amino acids. This CDR3 reads CASSPKDSNSPLHF. In DNA, the CDR3 is TGCGCCAGCAGCCCAAAGGACAGTAATTCACCCCTCCACTTT.

This rearrangement joins TRBV20-1 to TRBJ2-2; TRBD2 is a possible D gene (6 bases). Germline CDR1 DFQATT, CDR2 SNEGSKA (reference sequence). The CDR3 is made up of 11 amino acids. CDR3 region: CSGSGSGELFF. CDR3 DNA: TGCAGCGGGAGCGGGTCCGGGGAGCTGTTTTTT.

The chain employs TRBV30 and TRBJ2-2, with 8 bases lining up with TRBD1. The CDR3 consists of 13 residues. In germline, CDR1 is GTSNPN, CDR2 SVGIG (reference sequence). With 4 bases clipped from V and 6 bases from J, the junction kept 4 bases outside the gene matches. This CDR3 is CAWNRGAPGELFF. CDR3 bases: TGTGCCTGGAACAGGGGGGCCCCCGGGGAGCTGTTTTTT.

This chain uses TRBV29-1 with TRBJ2-2, with D possibly TRBD1 on 5 matching bases. CDR3 length equals 17 residues. Trimming pared 4 bases from V and 5 bases from J, leaving 23 bases between. CDR1 and CDR2 from the germline V gene are SQVTM and ANQGSEA. The CDR3 reads CSVGNTGSLRGTGELFF. The CDR3 bases are TGCAGCGTTGGGAATACAGGCAGCCTTCGAGGAACCGGGGAGCTGTTTTTT.

The rearrangement links TRBV19 to TRBJ1-5; D is perhaps TRBD1 (6 bases). There are 14 residues in the CDR3. From germline, CDR1 is LNHDA and CDR2 SQIVND (reference sequence). Trimming took off 3 bases at V and 7 bases at J, with 13 bases between the two ends. The CDR3 loop reads CASSIDRTGQPQHF. The CDR3 region has the DNA TGTGCCAGTAGTATCGACAGGACGGGCCAGCCCCAGCATTTT.

This rearrangement joins TRBV11-2 to TRBJ1-4; possibly TRBD1 for D (6 bases). From germline, CDR1 is SGHAT and CDR2 FQNNGV. CDR3 length equals 15 residues. Trimming removed 1 base at V and 7 bases at J, with 13 bases between. CDR3 in amino acids: CASSLGGGASEKLFF. The CDR3 DNA sequence: TGTGCCAGCAGCTTAGGGGGGGGCGCGAGTGAAAAACTGTTTTTT.

The chain is built from TRBV5-1 and TRBJ1-1; D gene unclear. This CDR3 is 14 amino acids long. Trimming cost V 3 bases and J 5 bases, with 14 bases left between them. Germline V CDR1 and CDR2: SGHRS, YFSETQ. The CDR3 region has the DNA TGCGCCAGCAGCTCGGACTTGCCTGGAACTGAAGCTTTCTTT. This sequence encodes CASSSDLPGTEAFF. Filled out from reference TRBV5-1 and TRBJ1-1, the complete variable domain reads KAGVTQTPRYLIKTRGQQVTLSCSPISGHRSVSWYQQTPGQGLQFLFEYFSETQRNKGNFPGRFSGRQFSNSRSEMNVSTLELGDSALYLCASSSDLPGTEAFFGQGTRLTVV.

The V gene is TRBV19, the J gene TRBJ2-6, with 9 nucleotides matching TRBD1. This CDR3 is 16 amino acids long. Germline CDR1 and CDR2: LNHDA and SQIVND (reference sequence). The V and J ends lost 8 bases and 0 bases, in that order; junction bases with no gene match: 5. Here the CDR3 reads CASGTGLNSGANVLTF. CDR3 in DNA: TGTGCCAGTGGGACAGGGTTGAACTCTGGGGCCAACGTCCTGACTTTC. Complete variable domain (other parts from reference TRBV19 and TRBJ2-6): DGGITQSPKYLFRKEGQNVTLSCEQNLNHDAMYWYRQDPGQGLRLIYYSQIVNDFQKGDIAEGYSVSREKKESFPLTVTSAQKNPTAFYLCASGTGLNSGANVLTFGAGSRLTVL.